This T cell receptor (beta chain) was documented in a study of cytomegalovirus exposure and HLA in healthy donors. Findings of the study overall: Usually a TCR sequence was rare, but some public TCRs were found in many donors. Per a prior analysis, the majority of TCR beta V segments were productive roughly 87% or roughly 30% of the time. The authors listed approximately 150 TCR beta chains as cytomegalovirus-associated. A highly shared variant cluster was judged a likely technical artifact.

Per germline, CDR1 MGHDK and CDR2 SYGVNS. J lost 7 bases, V lost 2 bases, and 6 bases had no gene match. The CDR3 consists of 15 residues. With respect to this clone: Its cognate antigen is unknown.

PCR amplification relied on 60 Vbeta primers (plus 13 Jbeta primers). TCRdb's table, derived via immunoSEQ multiplex PCR, lists solely in-frame clones and lacks some. The sample lists 100,000 to 130,000 clones, over 70% occurring once. Sequencing used PBMCs. This chain joins TRBV25-1 and TRBJ2-1; 9 nucleotides agree with TRBD2. The clonotype comes from a man aged 25-45 years in good health and CMV-seronegative. This chain's CDR3 is CASSEVGLARNEQFF. DNA for the CDR3: TGTGCCAGCAGTGAAGTAGGACTAGCGAGGAATGAGCAGTTCTTC.